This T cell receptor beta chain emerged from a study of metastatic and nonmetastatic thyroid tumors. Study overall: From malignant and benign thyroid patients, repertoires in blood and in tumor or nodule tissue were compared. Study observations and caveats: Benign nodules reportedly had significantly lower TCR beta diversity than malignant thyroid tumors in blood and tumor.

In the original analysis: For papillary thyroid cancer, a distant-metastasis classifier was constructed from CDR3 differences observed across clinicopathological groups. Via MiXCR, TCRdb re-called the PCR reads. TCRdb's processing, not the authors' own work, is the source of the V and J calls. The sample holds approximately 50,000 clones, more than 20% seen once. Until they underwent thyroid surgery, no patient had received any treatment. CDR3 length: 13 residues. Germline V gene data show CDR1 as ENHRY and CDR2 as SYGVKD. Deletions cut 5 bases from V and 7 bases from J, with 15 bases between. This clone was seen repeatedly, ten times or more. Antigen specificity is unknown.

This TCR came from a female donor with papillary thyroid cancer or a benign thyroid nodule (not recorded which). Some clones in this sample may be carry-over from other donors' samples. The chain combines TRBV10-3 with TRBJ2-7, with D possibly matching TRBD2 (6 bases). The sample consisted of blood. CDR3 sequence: CAISPPGGFEQYF. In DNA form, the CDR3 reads TGTGCCATCAGTCCCCCAGGAGGGTTTGAGCAGTACTTC.